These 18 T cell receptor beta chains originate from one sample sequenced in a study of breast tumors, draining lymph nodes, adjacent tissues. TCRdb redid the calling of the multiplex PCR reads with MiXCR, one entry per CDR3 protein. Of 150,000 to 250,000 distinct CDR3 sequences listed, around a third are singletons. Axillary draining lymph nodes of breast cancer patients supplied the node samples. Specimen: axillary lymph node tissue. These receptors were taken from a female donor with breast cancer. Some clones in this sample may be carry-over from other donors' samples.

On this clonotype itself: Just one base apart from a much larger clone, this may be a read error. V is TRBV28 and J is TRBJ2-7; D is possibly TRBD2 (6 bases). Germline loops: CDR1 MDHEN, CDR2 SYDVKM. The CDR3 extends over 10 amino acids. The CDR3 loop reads CASLAVERYF. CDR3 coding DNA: TGTGCCAGTTTAGCGGTTGAGCGGTACTTC.

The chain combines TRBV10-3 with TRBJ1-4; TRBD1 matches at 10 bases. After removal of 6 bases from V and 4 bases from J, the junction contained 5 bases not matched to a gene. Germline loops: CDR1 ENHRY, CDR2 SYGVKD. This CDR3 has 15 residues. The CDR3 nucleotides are TGTGCCATCAGCGACAGGGGGCCTGATAATGAAAAACTGTTTTTT. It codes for CAISDRGPDNEKLFF.

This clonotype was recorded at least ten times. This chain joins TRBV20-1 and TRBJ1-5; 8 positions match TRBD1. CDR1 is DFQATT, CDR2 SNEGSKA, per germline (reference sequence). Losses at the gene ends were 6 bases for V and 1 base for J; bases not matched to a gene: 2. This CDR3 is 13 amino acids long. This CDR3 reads CSARTGSNQPQHF. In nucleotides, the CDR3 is TGCAGTGCAAGGACAGGGAGCAATCAGCCCCAGCATTTT.

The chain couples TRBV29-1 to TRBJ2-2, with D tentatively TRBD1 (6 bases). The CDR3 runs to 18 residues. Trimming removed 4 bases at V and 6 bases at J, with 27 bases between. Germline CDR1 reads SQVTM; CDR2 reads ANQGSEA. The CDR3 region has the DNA TGCAGCGTTGTTCCGTATTTAACAGGGTGGAGTCGTTCCGGGGAGCTGTTTTTT. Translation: CSVVPYLTGWSRSGELFF.

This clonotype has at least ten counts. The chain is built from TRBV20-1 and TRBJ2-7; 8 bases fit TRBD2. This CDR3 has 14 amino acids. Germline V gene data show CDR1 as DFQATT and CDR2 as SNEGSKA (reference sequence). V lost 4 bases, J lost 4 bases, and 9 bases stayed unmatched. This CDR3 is CSAINSGGPYEQYF. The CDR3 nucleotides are TGCAGTGCTATAAATTCGGGGGGGCCGTACGAGCAGTACTTC.

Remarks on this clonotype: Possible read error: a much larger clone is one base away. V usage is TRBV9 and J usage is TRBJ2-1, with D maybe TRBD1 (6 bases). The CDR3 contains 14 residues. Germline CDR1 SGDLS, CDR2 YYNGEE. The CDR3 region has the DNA TGTGCCAGCGGCGTAGAAGGACAGCGCAATGAGCAGTTCTTC. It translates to CASGVEGQRNEQFF.

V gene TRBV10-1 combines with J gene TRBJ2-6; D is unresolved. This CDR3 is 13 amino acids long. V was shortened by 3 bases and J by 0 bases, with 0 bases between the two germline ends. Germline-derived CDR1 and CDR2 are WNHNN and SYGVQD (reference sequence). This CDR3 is CASSDSGANVLTF. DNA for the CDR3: TGCGCCAGCAGTGACTCTGGGGCCAACGTCCTGACTTTC.

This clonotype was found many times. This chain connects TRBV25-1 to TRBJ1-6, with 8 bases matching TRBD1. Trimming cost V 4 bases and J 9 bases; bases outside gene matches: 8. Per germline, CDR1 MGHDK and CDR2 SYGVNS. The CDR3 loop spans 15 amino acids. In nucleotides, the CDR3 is TGTGCCAGCAGTGCCTCTAAGACAGGGGTTTCACCCCTCCACTTT. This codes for CASSASKTGVSPLHF.

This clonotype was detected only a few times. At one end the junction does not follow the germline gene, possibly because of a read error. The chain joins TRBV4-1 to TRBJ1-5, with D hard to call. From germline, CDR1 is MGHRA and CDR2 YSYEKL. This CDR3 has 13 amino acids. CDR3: CASSQGSNQPRHF. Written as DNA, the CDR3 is TGCGCCAGCAGCCAAGGCTCCAATCAGCCCCGGCATTTT.

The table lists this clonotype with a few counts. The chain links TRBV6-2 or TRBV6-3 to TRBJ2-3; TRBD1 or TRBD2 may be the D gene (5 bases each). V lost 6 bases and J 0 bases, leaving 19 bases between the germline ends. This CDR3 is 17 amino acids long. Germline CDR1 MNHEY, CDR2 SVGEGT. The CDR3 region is CASSPGRLTASTDTQYF. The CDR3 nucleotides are TGTGCCAGCAGCCCGGGACGCCTGACTGCTAGCACAGATACGCAGTATTTT.

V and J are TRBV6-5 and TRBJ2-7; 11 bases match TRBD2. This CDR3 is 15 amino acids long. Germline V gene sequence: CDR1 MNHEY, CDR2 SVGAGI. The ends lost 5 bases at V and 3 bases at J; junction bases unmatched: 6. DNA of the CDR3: TGTGCCAGCAGTCACAGAACTAGCGGGAGCTACGAGCAGTACTTC. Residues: CASSHRTSGSYEQYF.

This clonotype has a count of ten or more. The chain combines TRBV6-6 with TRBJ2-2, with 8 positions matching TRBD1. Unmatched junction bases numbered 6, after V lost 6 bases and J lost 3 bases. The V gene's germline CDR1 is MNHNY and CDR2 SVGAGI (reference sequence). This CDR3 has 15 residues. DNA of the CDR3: TGTGCCAGCAGCTCAGGGGGCATCGACACCGGGGAGCTGTTTTTT. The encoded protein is CASSSGGIDTGELFF.

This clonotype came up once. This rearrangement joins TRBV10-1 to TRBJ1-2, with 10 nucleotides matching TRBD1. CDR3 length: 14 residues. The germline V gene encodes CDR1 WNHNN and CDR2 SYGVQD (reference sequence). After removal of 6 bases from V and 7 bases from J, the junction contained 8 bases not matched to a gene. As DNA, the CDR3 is TGCGCCAGCAGCCTATGGACAGGGGGAGGTGGCTACACCTTC. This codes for CASSLWTGGGGYTF.

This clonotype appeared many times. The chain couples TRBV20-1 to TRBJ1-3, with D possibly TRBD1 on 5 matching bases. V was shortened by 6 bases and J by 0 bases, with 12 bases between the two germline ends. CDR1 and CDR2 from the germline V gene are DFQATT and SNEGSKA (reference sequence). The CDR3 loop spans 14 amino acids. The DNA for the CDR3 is TGCAGTGCCCTCGACAGCAGCTCTGGAAACACCATATATTTT. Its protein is CSALDSSSGNTIYF.

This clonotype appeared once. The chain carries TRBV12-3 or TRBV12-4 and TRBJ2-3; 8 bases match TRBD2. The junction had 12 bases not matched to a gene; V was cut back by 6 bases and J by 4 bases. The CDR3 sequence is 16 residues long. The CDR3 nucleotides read TGTGCCAGCAGCCAAGCCCCCGGGGGGGCCGCAGATACGCAGTATTTT. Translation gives CASSQAPGGAADTQYF.

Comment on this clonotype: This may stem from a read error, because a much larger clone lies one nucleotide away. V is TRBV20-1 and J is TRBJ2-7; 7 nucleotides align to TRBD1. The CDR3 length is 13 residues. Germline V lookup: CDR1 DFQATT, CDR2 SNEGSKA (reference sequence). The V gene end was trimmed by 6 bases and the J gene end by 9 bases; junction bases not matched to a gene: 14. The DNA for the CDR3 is TGCAGTGCCTTGCTGCCCAGGGGGTCGGCGCAGTACTTC. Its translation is CSALLPRGSAQYF.

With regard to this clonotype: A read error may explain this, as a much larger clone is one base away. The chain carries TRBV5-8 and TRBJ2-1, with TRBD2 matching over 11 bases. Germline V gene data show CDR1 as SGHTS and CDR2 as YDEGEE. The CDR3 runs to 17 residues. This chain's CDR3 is CASSLGISGLAVNEQSF. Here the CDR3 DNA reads TGTGCCAGCAGCCTTGGAATTTCGGGACTAGCGGTAAATGAGCAGTCCTTC.

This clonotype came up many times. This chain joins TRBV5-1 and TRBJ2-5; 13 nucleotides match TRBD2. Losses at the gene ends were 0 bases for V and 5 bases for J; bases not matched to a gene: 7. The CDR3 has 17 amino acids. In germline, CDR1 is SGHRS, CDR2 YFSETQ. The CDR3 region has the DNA TGCGCCAGCAGCTTGGGAGTACAGACTAGCGGGGGGGAGACCCAGTACTTC. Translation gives CASSLGVQTSGGETQYF.